This T cell receptor beta chain was captured in a study of blood T cell repertoires in COVID-19. At the level of the study: Specimens from acute and convalescent COVID-19 originated in the United States, Italy and Spain. PBMCs, B-cell-depleted T cells, or T cells were the source of the cDNA or gDNA that made up the material.

In the source study's methods: Amplified reference gene primers provided the basis for estimating nucleated cell counts. Assay used: immunoSEQ multiplex PCR; TCRdb lists only in-frame clones, some missing. V and J calls and clone size are given by that table; D and trimming were obtained from the DNA. Of 130,000 to 150,000 clones in the sample, about 85% were seen once. Deletions cut 3 bases from V and 3 bases from J, with 3 bases between. The CDR3 contains 11 residues. Germline V gives CDR1 SGHRS, CDR2 YFSETQ. The material sequenced was peripheral blood. The source of this sequence is a woman in her thirties or forties with active or convalescent COVID-19. The rearrangement uses TRBV5-1 and TRBJ1-1; D not resolved. This CDR3 reads CASSSDTEAFF. The CDR3 DNA sequence: TGCGCCAGCAGCTCAGACACTGAAGCTTTCTTT.